The source of this T cell receptor (beta chain) is a study of PD-L1 blockade in urothelial cancer. CDR1 is SGHTS, CDR2 YDEGEE, per germline. V gave up 4 bases and J gave up 2 bases; unmatched junction bases: 7. CDR3 length: 15 residues. Generated by immunoSEQ multiplex PCR, the TCRdb table keeps only in-frame clones and is missing some. The data show tens of thousands of clones, with approximately 77% seen just once and 3% to 4% held by the top ten. The clonotype comes from an older man with urothelial cancer. The chain has TRBV5-8 and TRBJ2-7; 9 bases are shared with TRBD1. This material consisted of PBMCs, taken around atezolizumab (anti-PD-L1) treatment. CDR3: CASSRSGQGPYEQYF. CDR3 nucleotides: TGTGCCAGCAGCCGCTCGGGACAGGGCCCCTACGAGCAGTACTTC.